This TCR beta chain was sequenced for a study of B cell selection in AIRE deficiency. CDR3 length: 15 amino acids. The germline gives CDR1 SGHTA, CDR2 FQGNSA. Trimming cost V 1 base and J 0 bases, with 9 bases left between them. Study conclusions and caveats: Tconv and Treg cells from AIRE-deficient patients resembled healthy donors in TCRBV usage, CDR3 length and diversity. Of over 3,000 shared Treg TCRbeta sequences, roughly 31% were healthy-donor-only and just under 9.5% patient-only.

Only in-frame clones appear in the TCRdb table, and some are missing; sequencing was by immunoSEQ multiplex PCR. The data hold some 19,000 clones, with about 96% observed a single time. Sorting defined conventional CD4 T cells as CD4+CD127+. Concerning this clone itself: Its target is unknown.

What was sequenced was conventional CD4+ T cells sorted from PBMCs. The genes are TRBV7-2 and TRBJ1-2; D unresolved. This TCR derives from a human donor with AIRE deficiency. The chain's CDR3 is CASSLEGSSNYGYTF. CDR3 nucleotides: TGTGCCAGCAGCTTAGAAGGCAGCTCTAACTATGGCTACACCTTC.